This T cell receptor beta chain was captured by sequencing in a study of blood T cell repertoires in COVID-19. Study as a whole: Sample material is recorded as cDNA or gDNA derived from T cells, B-cell-depleted T cells, or PBMCs.

Germline CDR1 is MGHRA and CDR2 is YSYEKL. The CDR3 runs to 15 residues. The trim removed 8 bases at V and 4 bases at J, leaving 8 bases unmatched. Participants came from 24 US areas, aged about 18 to 95 years. The study assigned cohorts using participant-reported clinical history. Methods used by the authors: Reference gene primer amplification gave estimated nucleated cell counts. The assay was immunoSEQ multiplex PCR, and TCRdb's table has in-frame clones only and misses some. V, J and clone size reflect that table, while D and trimming were determined from the DNA. This table has a few hundred thousand clones, approximately 86% appearing once.

The sequencing sample was made of PBMCs or T cells enriched from blood (not recorded which). The sequence was collected from a man aged 18 to 35 with acute COVID-19. This chain uses TRBV4-1 with TRBJ1-5; 10 bases are shared with TRBD1. The CDR3 sequence: CASREGQGRNQPQHF. CDR3 in DNA: TGCGCCAGCCGAGAGGGACAGGGGAGGAATCAGCCCCAGCATTTT.